What follows is one TCR beta chain and its context. This specimen comes from a study of blood T cell repertoires in COVID-19. About the study: T cells, B-cell-depleted T cells, or PBMCs provided the cDNA or gDNA that served as material.

CDR3 size: 15 residues. In germline, CDR1 is MGHRA, CDR2 YSYEKL. Germline trimming cut 1 base from V and 3 bases from J; bases unmatched to any gene: 1. Method: immunoSEQ multiplex PCR; TCRdb's copy keeps in-frame clones and lacks some. This sample carries about 430,000 clones, approximately 90% of them seen once, and the ten largest clones take 0.7% to 1%. The sequenced material came from peripheral blood. The receptor comes from a man aged 18 to 30 with COVID-19, enrolled during active disease. The V call is TRBV4-1, the J call TRBJ1-3; TRBD1 matches 9 bases. Written as DNA, the CDR3 is TGCGCCAGCAGCCAAGGACAGGGGGTTGGAAACACCATATATTTT. Translated: CASSQGQGVGNTIYF.